This T cell receptor (beta chain) was captured in a study of blood T cell repertoires in COVID-19. Study context: PBMCs, B-cell-depleted T cells, or T cells provided the cDNA or gDNA that made up the material.

Clones were read by immunoSEQ multiplex PCR, and TCRdb kept only the in-frame ones, dropping some. Counted here are tens of thousands of clones, around 85% occurring once; the ten biggest clones make up 6.5% to 8.5%. Sequencing was performed on peripheral blood. The source is a woman aged 70-85 years with active COVID-19.

In nucleotides, the CDR3 is TGCGCCAGCAGCGAGGACAGGGACGGTGCAACTAATGAAAAACTGTTTTTT. This sequence encodes CASSEDRDGATNEKLFF. The gene calls are TRBV4-1 and TRBJ1-4; TRBD1 agrees at 8 bases. CDR3 length: 17 residues. In germline, CDR1 is MGHRA, CDR2 YSYEKL. With 5 bases clipped from V and 0 bases from J, the junction kept 8 bases outside the gene matches.